This TCR beta chain was documented in a study of CD4 T cells in relation to SARS-CoV-2 and coronaviruses. The method was immunoSEQ multiplex PCR; TCRdb's version includes in-frame clones alone and lacks a portion of them. This table holds 60,000 to 80,000 clones, 85% to 90% found once. This clone was picked up a small number of times. Its antigen is unidentified. Findings of the study overall: The assay detects memory recall responses, not culture-primed primary responses.

CD4+ T cells from unexposed donors were obtained before the COVID-19 pandemic (2011-2018). This CDR3 has 15 residues. The V gene end was trimmed by 3 bases and the J gene end by 0 bases; junction bases not matched to a gene: 4. Germline values: CDR1 LGHNA, CDR2 YNFKEQ. This TCR came from a human donor in good health. Source material: memory CD4+ T cells from PBMCs. The chain combines TRBV4-2 with TRBJ1-1, with 7 bases that match TRBD1. The CDR3 spells CASSHPTGVNTEAFF. The CDR3 nucleotides are TGTGCCAGCAGCCATCCTACAGGGGTGAACACTGAAGCTTTCTTT.